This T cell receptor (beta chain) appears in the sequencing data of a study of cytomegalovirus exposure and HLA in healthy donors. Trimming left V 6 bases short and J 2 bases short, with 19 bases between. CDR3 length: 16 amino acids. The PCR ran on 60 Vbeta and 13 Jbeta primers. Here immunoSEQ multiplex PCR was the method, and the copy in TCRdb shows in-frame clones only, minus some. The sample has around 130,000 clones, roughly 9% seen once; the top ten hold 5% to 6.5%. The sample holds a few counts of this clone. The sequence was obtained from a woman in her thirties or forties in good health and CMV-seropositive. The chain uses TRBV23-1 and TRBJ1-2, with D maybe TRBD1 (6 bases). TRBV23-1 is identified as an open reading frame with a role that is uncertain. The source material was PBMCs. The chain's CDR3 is CASRPPGTPNNYGYTF. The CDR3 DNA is TGCGCCAGCAGACCTCCCGGGACACCAAACAACTATGGCTACACCTTC.